The 32 T cell receptor beta chains below all came from one sample that was sequenced in a study of T cells after yellow fever vaccination (dated by TCRdb to the late 2010s). Explained via the paper, the treatment or condition label denotes: live attenuated yellow fever vaccine strain. Library prep was done by 5' RACE. These reads were obtained on an Illumina NovaSeq 6000. Clones were called with MiXCR by TCRdb after fastp trimmed the public reads at Q25, and only in-frame beta chains were retained. Each entry is one CDR3 protein sequence, shown with its most common DNA and genes. Recorded for this sample are roughly 340,000 distinct CDR3 sequences; about 4% of them occurred a single time. Roughly 24% of the sample is held by the ten biggest clonotypes. The sequenced sample was PBMCs, obtained 5 days after the yellow fever booster vaccination. These receptors originate from a man in his late teens or twenties who received the YFV17D yellow fever vaccine.

V usage is TRBV20-1 and J usage is TRBJ2-3; a possible D gene is TRBD2 (7 bases). The length of the CDR3 is 16 residues. Germline CDR1 DFQATT, CDR2 SNEGSKA (reference sequence). V was cut by 1 base and J by 0 bases, with 14 bases left in between. CDR3 coding DNA: TGCAGTGCTAGAGGTACTCGGGGGGCTAGCACAGATACGCAGTATTTT. Protein: CSARGTRGASTDTQYF.

In this sample, this clonotype turned up a few times. This chain connects TRBV5-1 to TRBJ1-4; weak D call: TRBD1 (5 bases). Germline values: CDR1 SGHRS, CDR2 YFSETQ. V gave up 4 bases and J gave up 0 bases, with 10 bases separating them. CDR3 size: 15 residues. CDR3 residues: CASSRGDSTNEKLFF. CDR3 nucleotide sequence: TGCGCCAGCAGCAGGGGTGACTCAACTAATGAAAAACTGTTTTTT.

This clonotype occurred a few times. The chain combines TRBV3-1 with TRBJ2-5, with TRBD2 identical over 13 bases. Germline CDR1 reads LGHDT; CDR2 reads YNNKEL (reference sequence). The CDR3 has 20 residues. V was clipped by 1 base and J by 1 base; unmatched bases: 12. This chain's CDR3 is CASSQAGTSGASRTQETQYF. CDR3 DNA: TGTGCCAGCAGCCAAGCCGGGACTAGCGGGGCGTCCCGCACCCAAGAGACCCAGTACTTC.

This clonotype was picked up a small number of times. J is TRBJ2-5 and V is TRBV5-1; D is perhaps TRBD1 or TRBD2 (6 bases each). CDR1 and CDR2 from the germline V gene are SGHRS and YFSETQ. The CDR3 runs to 14 residues. V lost 4 bases, J lost 4 bases, and 14 bases lay in between. CDR3 region: CASSQTGGGETQYF. DNA of the CDR3: TGCGCCAGCAGCCAGACAGGAGGGGGAGAGACCCAGTACTTC.

The rearrangement uses TRBV4-2 and TRBJ1-1, with 7 nucleotides matching TRBD1. Losses at the gene ends were 5 bases for V and 1 base for J; bases not matched to a gene: 4. The CDR3 extends over 14 amino acids. The germline gives CDR1 LGHNA, CDR2 YNFKEQ. The DNA for the CDR3 is TGTGCCAGCAGCAGAGGGGGCTCGAACACTGAAGCTTTCTTT. It specifies CASSRGGSNTEAFF.

The chain links TRBV7-2 to TRBJ1-5, with 7 positions matching TRBD1. The trim removed 5 bases at V and 6 bases at J, leaving 7 bases unmatched. Germline V gene sequence: CDR1 SGHTA, CDR2 FQGNSA. The CDR3 is 14 residues long. This chain's CDR3 is CASSPRGGLQPQHF. The CDR3 region has the DNA TGTGCCAGCAGCCCCAGAGGGGGCCTTCAGCCCCAGCATTTT.

This clonotype was counted only a few times. The rearrangement uses TRBV7-3 and TRBJ2-1, with D maybe TRBD2 (5 bases). Trimming took off 5 bases at V and 6 bases at J, with 11 bases between the two ends. This CDR3 contains 13 residues. Per germline, CDR1 SGHTA and CDR2 FQGTGA. Here the CDR3 DNA reads TGTGCCAGCAGCGCTACGGGGAGCAATGAGCAGTTCTTC. It specifies CASSATGSNEQFF.

The rearrangement links TRBV18 to TRBJ2-5, with TRBD2 matching over 10 bases. Germline assignment: CDR1 KGHSH and CDR2 LQKENI. Trimming took 2 bases from V and 0 from J; bases not matched to a gene: 3. The CDR3 runs 16 residues. The CDR3 DNA reads as TGTGCCAGCTCACCATCGCTAGCGGGGGACCAAGAGACCCAGTACTTC. Its translation: CASSPSLAGDQETQYF.

The J gene is TRBJ1-2, the V gene TRBV9, with no clear D. The CDR3 is 14 amino acids. V was cut by 0 bases and J by 5 bases, with 11 bases left in between. CDR1 and CDR2 (germline): SGDLS, YYNGEE. CDR3 nucleotide sequence: TGTGCCAGCAGCGTAGAGGCCAGGTCATATGGCTACACCTTC. Translation: CASSVEARSYGYTF.

The chain uses TRBV7-2 and TRBJ1-5; TRBD1 might be the D (5 bases). This CDR3 is 15 amino acids long. The germline CDR1 and CDR2 sequences are SGHTA and FQGNSA. Trimming removed 4 bases at V and 0 bases at J, with 10 bases between. CDR3 sequence: CASSSRGYSNQPQHF. CDR3 DNA: TGTGCCAGCAGCTCAAGGGGTTATAGCAATCAGCCCCAGCATTTT.

This clonotype was detected a few times. This chain uses TRBV29-1 with TRBJ1-2; D uncertain. From germline, CDR1 is SQVTM and CDR2 ANQGSEA. Trimming shortened V by 7 bases and J by 10 bases, and 19 bases separated the two germline ends. The CDR3 is 12 residues long. CDR3 DNA sequence: TGCAGCGGAGCGACATCTCTCAGTGACTACACCTTC. Encoded protein: CSGATSLSDYTF.

This clonotype showed up just a few times. This sequence joins TRBV7-9 and TRBJ1-6, with 7 bases lining up with TRBD1. The CDR3 is 14 residues long. J lost 7 bases, V lost 6 bases, and 6 bases had no gene match. The germline gives CDR1 SEHNR, CDR2 FQNEAQ (reference sequence). The CDR3 DNA follows: TGTGCCAGCAGACTAGGGGGACAGAATTCACCCCTCCACTTT. It translates to CASRLGGQNSPLHF.

A few counts support this clonotype. The chain links TRBV5-1 to TRBJ1-6; possibly TRBD1 for D (6 bases). The V gene's germline CDR1 is SGHRS and CDR2 YFSETQ. CDR3 length: 14 amino acids. Trimming stripped 1 base from V and 8 bases from J, with 10 bases between. The CDR3 bases are TGCGCCAGCAGCTTGCAGGGGACTGATTCACCCCTCCACTTT. The encoded protein is CASSLQGTDSPLHF.

Ten or more counts support this clonotype. The chain joins TRBV9 to TRBJ2-4; tentatively, D is TRBD1 (6 bases). The germline gives CDR1 SGDLS, CDR2 YYNGEE. The germline V and J ends were trimmed by 0 bases and 5 bases, with 6 bases remaining between them. The CDR3 totals 13 residues. The CDR3 DNA sequence: TGTGCCAGCAGCGTAGGGGGGCAAAACATTCAGTACTTC. Translated, it gives CASSVGGQNIQYF.

This clonotype has a handful of counts. The CDR3 bases are TGTGCCAGCAGCCGCGACAGGCCCAGCTCCTACGAGCAGTACTTC. Translating gives CASSRDRPSSYEQYF. The rearrangement uses TRBV2 and TRBJ2-7, with TRBD1 as a possible D gene (6 bases). The CDR3 is 15 amino acids. The V and J ends lost 6 bases and 0 bases respectively, with 15 bases between them. The V gene's germline CDR1 is SNHLY and CDR2 FYNNEI.

This clonotype appeared many times. The chain has TRBV7-2 and TRBJ2-5; D may be TRBD2 (6 bases). The CDR3 contains 14 residues. CDR1 SGHTA and CDR2 FQGNSA come from the germline V gene. V lost 3 bases and J 5 bases, leaving 13 bases between the germline ends. CDR3: CASSLSSGGETQYF. The CDR3 DNA sequence: TGTGCCAGCAGCTTGAGTTCTGGGGGGGAGACCCAGTACTTC.

This clonotype was detected only a few times. V gene TRBV7-2 combines with J gene TRBJ2-3; no firm D call. The CDR3 is made up of 13 amino acids. Germline-derived CDR1 and CDR2 are SGHTA and FQGNSA. V lost 2 bases and J lost 5, with 8 bases in between. In nucleotides, the CDR3 is TGTGCCAGCAGCTTAAAGTGGGTAGATACGCAGTATTTT. Its translation: CASSLKWVDTQYF.

This clonotype has more than one count but fewer than ten. This chain uses TRBV4-2 with TRBJ1-2, with D uncertain. CDR1 and CDR2 (germline): LGHNA, YNFKEQ. This CDR3 has 13 residues. V lost 3 bases to trimming and J lost 12 bases, with 17 bases between them. The CDR3 DNA is TGTGCCAGCAGCCAGGGGAGGGCACTAGAAAACACCTTC. Its protein product is CASSQGRALENTF.

This clonotype has only a few counts. The gene calls are TRBV29-1 and TRBJ2-3; a weak D match, TRBD2 (6 bases). V was cut by 2 bases and J by 4 bases, with 13 bases left in between. The germline V gene encodes CDR1 SQVTM and CDR2 ANQGSEA. There are 14 residues in the CDR3. CDR3 region: CSVERPKRADTQYF. The CDR3 DNA reads TGCAGCGTTGAACGGCCCAAGCGGGCAGATACGCAGTATTTT.

This chain connects TRBV5-1 to TRBJ2-1, with TRBD2 matching 8 bases. J lost 8 bases, V lost 2 bases, and 18 bases had no gene match. CDR1 is SGHRS and CDR2 is YFSETQ in the germline V gene. The CDR3 is 18 residues long. The CDR3 spells CASSLGSLGTSGRHEQFF. The CDR3 DNA is TGCGCCAGCAGCTTAGGTAGTCTGGGGACTAGTGGCCGCCATGAGCAGTTCTTC.

This chain links TRBV5-1 with TRBJ2-7; D possibly matches TRBD1 or TRBD2 (5 bases each). The CDR3 runs to 18 residues. CDR1 and CDR2 (germline): SGHRS, YFSETQ. V lost 1 base and J lost 3, with 23 bases in between. CDR3 DNA: TGCGCCAGCAGCTTGTATCGAATCAGGGCTGAGGGGAACTACGAGCAGTACTTC. Translated, it gives CASSLYRIRAEGNYEQYF.

The CDR3, as DNA: TGCAGCGTCCCCCCGGAGGGGGCAAAACAGACCCAGTACTTC. It codes for CSVPPEGAKQTQYF. The rearrangement links TRBV29-1 to TRBJ2-5, with D maybe TRBD1 (7 bases). CDR3 length: 14 residues. V was cut by 6 bases and J by 6 bases, with 20 bases left in between. CDR1 and CDR2 (germline): SQVTM, ANQGSEA.

The table lists this clonotype with many counts. The chain joins TRBV7-9 to TRBJ1-3; TRBD1 matches at 8 bases. From germline, CDR1 is SEHNR and CDR2 FQNEAQ (reference sequence). After removal of 5 bases from V and 0 bases from J, the junction contained 0 bases not matched to a gene. The CDR3 consists of 14 residues. The CDR3 loop reads CASSTGGSGNTIYF. DNA of the CDR3: TGTGCCAGCAGCACAGGGGGCTCTGGAAACACCATATATTTT.

This clonotype was seen ten or more times. The J gene is TRBJ1-4, the V gene TRBV12-3 or TRBV12-4; perhaps TRBD1 as D (6 bases). V was shortened by 5 bases and J by 0 bases, with 16 bases between the two germline ends. This CDR3 has 17 residues. CDR3 DNA sequence: TGTGCCAGCAGTACCGGGGGGCCCGCAGCAACTAATGAAAAACTGTTTTTT. Protein: CASSTGGPAATNEKLFF.

The genes are TRBV18 and TRBJ2-2; D ambiguous. CDR3 length equals 14 residues. Germline CDR1 KGHSH, CDR2 LQKENI. The V end lost 0 bases, the J end lost 5 bases, and 7 bases lay between the germline ends. Written as DNA, the CDR3 is TGTGCCAGCTCACCACCGGTGCGAACCGGGGAGCTGTTTTTT. Protein sequence: CASSPPVRTGELFF. The variable domain in full, completed from reference TRBV18 and TRBJ2-2, reads NAGVMQNPRHLVRRRGQEARLRCSPMKGHSHVYWYRQLPEEGLKFMVYLQKENIIDESGMPKERFSAEFPKEGPSILRIQQVVRGDSAAYFCASSPPVRTGELFFGEGSRLTVL.

Here the CDR3 reads CASSAGTVPGELFF. The CDR3 nucleotides read TGTGCCAGCAGCGCCGGGACTGTTCCCGGGGAGCTGTTTTTT. V is TRBV9 and J is TRBJ2-2; possible D gene TRBD2, 6 bases. The V end was cut by 3 bases, the J end by 6 bases, with 12 bases between. The germline gives CDR1 SGDLS, CDR2 YYNGEE. The CDR3 contains 14 residues.

This clonotype was counted many times. The chain joins TRBV6-5 to TRBJ1-1; no reliable D call. Per the germline V gene, CDR1 is MNHEY and CDR2 is SVGAGI. Between the trimmed V and J ends, which lost 3 bases and 4 bases, there was a span of 12 bases. CDR3 length: 14 amino acids. The CDR3: CASSYSSAGTEAFF. The CDR3, as DNA: TGTGCCAGCAGTTATAGCAGTGCGGGCACTGAAGCTTTCTTT.

This clonotype came up many times. The CDR3 loop is CASSFLTKDTQYF. Here the CDR3 DNA reads TGCGCCAGCAGCTTTTTGACGAAGGATACGCAGTATTTT. The rearrangement links TRBV5-1 to TRBJ2-3, with D unclear. From germline, CDR1 is SGHRS and CDR2 YFSETQ. V was clipped by 2 bases and J by 6 bases, with 10 bases between them. CDR3 size: 13 residues.

This chain links TRBV28 with TRBJ2-3, with 8 positions matching TRBD2. CDR3 size: 14 residues. Germline CDR1 MDHEN, CDR2 SYDVKM. V was clipped by 6 bases and J by 2 bases; unmatched bases: 4. The CDR3 region is CASRSGGSTDTQYF. DNA for the CDR3: TGTGCCAGCAGGAGCGGGGGCTCCACAGATACGCAGTATTTT.

At least ten counts were recorded for this clonotype. This sequence joins TRBV4-1 and TRBJ1-2; D is undetermined. CDR1 is MGHRA, CDR2 YSYEKL, per germline. Trimming took 0 bases from V and 4 from J, leaving 12 bases between them. The CDR3 spans 15 residues. The DNA of the CDR3 is TGCGCCAGCAGCCAAGAAGGCCGCGCGCGCTATGGCTACACCTTC. This sequence encodes CASSQEGRARYGYTF.

The rearrangement joins TRBV5-1 to TRBJ2-2; D might be TRBD2 (5 bases). V was shortened by 3 bases and J by 2 bases, with 17 bases between the two germline ends. The CDR3 covers 17 residues. CDR1 is SGHRS, CDR2 YFSETQ, per germline. The CDR3 DNA reads TGCGCCAGCAGCTCAGACAACCGGACTCGAAACACCGGGGAGCTGTTTTTT. It yields the protein CASSSDNRTRNTGELFF.

This clonotype appeared a few times. The rearrangement links TRBV5-1 to TRBJ2-5; unclear D gene. The V gene lost 2 bases and the J gene lost 3 bases, with 8 bases spanning the gap. Germline V gives CDR1 SGHRS, CDR2 YFSETQ. CDR3 length: 13 amino acids. CDR3 DNA: TGCGCCAGCAGCTTCTACGGTGAAGAGACCCAGTACTTC. This translates into CASSFYGEETQYF. Full variable domain (outside the CDR3, taken from reference TRBV5-1 and TRBJ2-5): KAGVTQTPRYLIKTRGQQVTLSCSPISGHRSVSWYQQTPGQGLQFLFEYFSETQRNKGNFPGRFSGRQFSNSRSEMNVSTLELGDSALYLCASSFYGEETQYFGPGTRLLVL.